Presented here are 4 T cell receptor beta chains from one specimen sequenced in a study of CD8 T cells in Susac syndrome. Reverse transcription of roughly 0.5 to 1 ug RNA used random hexamers. TCRdb re-called the immunoSEQ multiplex PCR reads through MiXCR, storing one row per CDR3 protein. This sample yields roughly 170,000 distinct CDR3 sequences, of which roughly 92% are seen a single time; about 0.088% belongs to the top ten. Sequenced: CD4+ T cells from PBMCs. These receptors were taken from a human donor with multiple sclerosis.

The CDR3 loop reads CATQPGTEAFF. The CDR3 region has the DNA TGTGCCACGCAACCCGGCACTGAAGCTTTCTTT. The rearrangement uses TRBV28 and TRBJ1-1; D unclear. The germline V and J ends were trimmed by 10 bases and 4 bases, with 10 bases remaining between them. CDR1 is MDHEN, CDR2 SYDVKM, per germline. This CDR3 comprises 11 residues.

The chain recombines TRBV3-1 with TRBJ1-2; no clear D gene. Germline CDR1 and CDR2: LGHDT and YNNKEL (reference sequence). The CDR3 loop spans 14 amino acids. Trimming removed 1 base from V and 8 bases from J, with 14 bases in between. The CDR3 spells CASSQAGIHDGYTF. The CDR3 DNA follows: TGTGCCAGCAGCCAAGCGGGAATCCACGACGGCTACACCTTC.

The V call is TRBV15, the J call TRBJ2-7, with TRBD2 identical over 8 bases. Germline V CDR1 and CDR2: LNHNV, YYDKDF (reference sequence). The CDR3 extends over 14 amino acids. Losses at the gene ends were 3 bases for V and 5 bases for J; bases not matched to a gene: 6. The CDR3 is CATSSPGLDHEQYF. The CDR3 region has the DNA TGTGCCACCAGCAGTCCGGGACTAGACCACGAGCAGTACTTC.

The chain recombines TRBV28 with TRBJ1-2; D remains ambiguous. Germline CDR1 MDHEN, CDR2 SYDVKM. V lost 4 bases and J 0 bases, leaving 3 bases between the germline ends. The CDR3 has 12 residues. The CDR3 region has the DNA TGTGCCAGCAGTTCTTCTAACTATGGCTACACCTTC. It codes for CASSSSNYGYTF.